A selection of T cell receptor beta chains follows, all from one sample in a study of OX40 agonist ivuxolimab in advanced cancers. Using immunoSEQ multiplex PCR, the repertoire was profiled, and TCRdb retains in-frame clones only, with some absent. Seen here are more than 70,000 clones, 65% to 90% observed once, and the top ten hold just under 2%. The sample was CD4+ or CD8+ T cells sorted from blood, taken in a trial of the OX40 agonist ivuxolimab. These receptors were obtained from an adult with an advanced solid tumor such as melanoma, head and neck, liver or kidney cancer. Each CDR3 is given with its conserved first and last residue.

V gene	J gene	CDR3 protein
TRBV2	TRBJ1-4	CASSETGRQDFEKLFF
TRBV7-9	TRBJ2-7	CASSSPAGGPEQYF
TRBV5-1	TRBJ2-3	CASSLGLGTTSTDTQYF
TRBV19	TRBJ1-2	CASSPRTRARGYTF
TRBV27	TRBJ1-1	CASSLSPGLNTEAFF
TRBV19	TRBJ1-5	CASSIDRTGGNQPQHF
TRBV21-1	TRBJ2-2	CASSGGQGWTGELFF
TRBV19	TRBJ2-3	CASSKRQGVSTDTQYF
TRBV7-9	TRBJ1-3	CASSLIRTGYSGNTIYF
TRBV5-5	TRBJ2-2	CASSLKLLSLETGELFF
TRBV6-6	TRBJ1-3	CASSYLAGVGNTIYF
TRBV5-4	TRBJ1-2	CASSLQGQNYGYTF
TRBV30	TRBJ1-2	CAWSVRRGSGYGYTF
TRBV28	TRBJ1-2	CASSDETEVGYTF
TRBV30	TRBJ1-2	CAWSIPYGDGYTF
TRBV28	TRBJ1-3	CASRTGEAGNTIYF
TRBV7-9	TRBJ2-5	CASSLAGTSVETQYF
TRBV4-3	TRBJ2-3	CASSPGLAGGQDTQYF
TRBV28	TRBJ1-2	CASLSGTDYGYTF